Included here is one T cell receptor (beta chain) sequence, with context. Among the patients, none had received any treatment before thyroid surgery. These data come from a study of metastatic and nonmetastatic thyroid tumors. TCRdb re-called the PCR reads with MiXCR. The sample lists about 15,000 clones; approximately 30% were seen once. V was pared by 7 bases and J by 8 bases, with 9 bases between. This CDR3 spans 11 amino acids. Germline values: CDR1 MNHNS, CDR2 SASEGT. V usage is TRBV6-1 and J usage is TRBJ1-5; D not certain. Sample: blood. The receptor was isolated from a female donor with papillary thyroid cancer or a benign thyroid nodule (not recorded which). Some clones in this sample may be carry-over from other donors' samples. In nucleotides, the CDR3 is TGTGCCAGCACCAACGAGGAGCCCCAGCATTTT. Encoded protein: CASTNEEPQHF.